Each of the 27 T cell receptor beta chains below was sequenced from the same sample in a study of breast tumors, draining lymph nodes, adjacent tissues. Axillary draining lymph nodes of breast cancer patients supplied the node samples. TCRdb redid the calling of the multiplex PCR reads with MiXCR, one entry per CDR3 protein. The profile shows approximately 280,000 distinct CDR3 sequences, about 33% of them singletons. The sequencing sample was made of axillary lymph node tissue. These receptors were obtained from a female donor with breast cancer. Some clones in this sample may be carry-over from other donors' samples.

This clonotype was seen a handful of times. The V and J genes are TRBV6-9 and TRBJ2-1, with TRBD2 matching 8 bases. The CDR3 is 15 amino acids. The V gene's germline CDR1 is MNHGY and CDR2 SVAAGI. V was clipped by 7 bases and J by 4 bases; unmatched bases: 9. The CDR3 protein is CASTTGIAGYNEQFF. CDR3 DNA sequence: TGTGCCAGCACAACGGGGATAGCGGGGTACAATGAGCAGTTCTTC.

The chain employs TRBV7-8 and TRBJ2-1, with a possible D match to TRBD2 (5 bases). The CDR3 totals 15 residues. The V end was cut by 1 base, the J end by 8 bases, with 15 bases between. Germline CDR1 and CDR2: SGHVS and FQNEAQ. This CDR3 reads CASSLVSGTFDEQFF. The CDR3 DNA reads as TGTGCCAGCAGCTTAGTAAGCGGCACCTTCGATGAGCAGTTCTTC.

The V gene is TRBV14, the J gene TRBJ1-1; D is perhaps TRBD1 (5 bases). The CDR3 has 15 residues. Germline CDR1 SGHDN, CDR2 FVKESK. The ends were cut back, 1 base at V and 4 bases at J, with 13 bases in the middle. CDR3 protein: CASSQAGSRSTEAFF. The DNA for the CDR3 is TGTGCCAGCAGCCAAGCAGGGTCAAGGAGCACTGAAGCTTTCTTT.

In its sample, this clonotype was seen many times. The chain employs TRBV3-1 and TRBJ2-5; 8 bases line up with TRBD2. The germline V gene encodes CDR1 LGHDT and CDR2 YNNKEL (reference sequence). The CDR3 is 14 residues long. The trim removed 0 bases at V and 9 bases at J, leaving 6 bases unmatched. The CDR3 DNA reads as TGTGCCAGCAGCCAAGAAACTAGCGGTGTTCCCCAGTACTTC. This gives the protein CASSQETSGVPQYF.

As for this clonotype: A much larger clone is a single base away; this may be a read error. Lacking the conserved final phenylalanine or tryptophan, this CDR3 likely reflects a read error. V usage is TRBV5-1 and J usage is TRBJ2-2; D is uncertain. CDR1 and CDR2 (germline): SGHRS, YFSETQ. Trimming stripped 0 bases from V and 4 bases from J, with 7 bases between. The CDR3 is made up of 14 amino acids. The CDR3 coding sequence is TGCGCCAGCAGCTTGGGACAACCCACCGGGGAGCTGTTTTGT. It encodes CASSLGQPTGELFC.

Concerning this clonotype itself: A single base separates this from a much larger clone, so it may be a read error. V and J are TRBV12-3 or TRBV12-4 and TRBJ1-2; TRBD1 matches at 9 bases. The CDR3 is made up of 13 amino acids. The CDR3: CASSRGQGKGYAF. In DNA form, the CDR3 reads TGTGCCAGCAGCCGGGGACAGGGTAAAGGCTACGCCTTC.

This chain joins TRBV6-5 and TRBJ2-2; TRBD2 is a possible D gene (5 bases). The germline V gene has CDR1 MNHEY and CDR2 SVGAGI. V shed 5 bases and J shed 4 bases, with 14 bases lying between them. The CDR3 length is 15 residues. CDR3 residues: CASSHATRFTGELFF. In DNA, the CDR3 is TGTGCCAGCAGTCACGCTACTAGATTCACCGGGGAGCTGTTTTTT.

Comments on this clonotype: This sequence may be a read error, since a much larger clone differs from it by one base. The chain carries TRBV6-5 and TRBJ1-4, with 7 positions matching TRBD1. Germline V lookup: CDR1 MNHEY, CDR2 SVGAGI. The CDR3 is 12 residues long. The CDR3 protein is CASRRGVEKLVF. CDR3 in DNA: TGTGCCAGCCGCAGGGGGGTCGAAAAACTGGTTTTT.

This clonotype was counted many times. This rearrangement joins TRBV20-1 to TRBJ1-3; D is undetermined. There are 13 residues in the CDR3. V was clipped by 2 bases and J by 9 bases, with 14 bases between them. Germline V CDR1 and CDR2: DFQATT, SNEGSKA (reference sequence). The CDR3 spells CSARRGVQSTIYF. CDR3 DNA: TGCAGTGCTAGACGTGGGGTACAAAGCACCATATATTTT.

Only one count was recorded for this clonotype. This chain links TRBV24-1 with TRBJ2-5; D remains ambiguous. Germline V lookup: CDR1 KGHDR, CDR2 SFDVKD. With 6 bases removed from V and 9 bases from J, the gap between germline ends came to 22 bases. The CDR3 covers 15 residues. CDR3 region: CATSPARQVTQPQYF. The CDR3 DNA reads TGTGCCACCAGTCCGGCCCGGCAGGTTACTCAGCCCCAGTACTTC.

This clonotype was found many times. This sequence joins TRBV30 and TRBJ1-2, with TRBD1 matching over 9 bases. The CDR3 covers 13 residues. The V and J ends lost 5 bases and 8 bases, in that order; junction bases with no gene match: 9. Germline lookup yields CDR1 GTSNPN and CDR2 SVGIG (reference sequence). The CDR3 bases are TGTGCCTGGGCAAAGGGACAGGGTATCGGCTACACCTTC. The encoded protein is CAWAKGQGIGYTF.

The chain uses TRBV5-6 and TRBJ2-2, with D perhaps being TRBD1 or TRBD2 (5 bases each). V lost 4 bases and J lost 5, with 21 bases in between. CDR3 length: 17 residues. Looked up from germline, CDR1 is SGHDT and CDR2 is YYEEEE. CDR3 bases: TGTGCCAGCAGCCCAGTGGGGCCAGCGGTCCCGACCGGGGAGCTGTTTTTT. This gives the protein CASSPVGPAVPTGELFF.

This clonotype was recorded at least ten times. The rearrangement uses TRBV19 and TRBJ2-7; TRBD2 might be the D (5 bases). The germline V and J ends were trimmed by 5 bases and 4 bases, with 12 bases remaining between them. The V gene's germline CDR1 is LNHDA and CDR2 SQIVND (reference sequence). The CDR3 extends over 13 amino acids. In DNA form, the CDR3 reads TGTGCCAGTAGTGTCGGACGGGAATACGAGCAGTACTTC. Translation: CASSVGREYEQYF.

This clonotype has a count of ten or more. The chain joins TRBV19 to TRBJ2-2; the match to TRBD2 covers 11 bases. There are 14 residues in the CDR3. Germline CDR1 and CDR2: LNHDA and SQIVND (reference sequence). V trimming: 9 bases; J trimming: 6 bases; junction bases outside the gene matches: 6. In nucleotides, the CDR3 is TGTGCCAGCGCTAGCGGGAGGTTAGCCGGGGAGCTGTTTTTT. Protein: CASASGRLAGELFF.

The gene calls are TRBV19 and TRBJ2-4; TRBD1 matches at 9 bases. Per the germline V gene, CDR1 is LNHDA and CDR2 is SQIVND (reference sequence). With 5 bases clipped from V and 6 bases from J, the junction kept 14 bases outside the gene matches. The CDR3 covers 17 residues. The CDR3 is CASSSSSTGGSRNIQYF. Here the CDR3 DNA reads TGTGCCAGTAGTTCCTCCTCAACAGGGGGCAGTAGAAACATTCAGTACTTC.

This clonotype has ten or more counts. The V and J genes are TRBV28 and TRBJ1-2; possible D gene TRBD1, 5 bases. V shed 6 bases and J shed 8 bases, with 16 bases lying between them. The CDR3 extends over 13 amino acids. Per germline, CDR1 MDHEN and CDR2 SYDVKM. CDR3 DNA sequence: TGTGCCAGCAGACTTCGGACACGGACGGGCTACACCTTC. This translates into CASRLRTRTGYTF.

In its sample, this clonotype was seen many times. V is TRBV19 and J is TRBJ2-3; a weak D match, TRBD1 (5 bases). The V and J ends lost 3 bases and 4 bases respectively, with 11 bases between them. Germline V CDR1 and CDR2: LNHDA, SQIVND (reference sequence). The CDR3 extends over 14 amino acids. The CDR3 protein is CASSITPGSDTQYF. The CDR3 region has the DNA TGTGCCAGTAGTATCACCCCAGGGTCAGATACGCAGTATTTT.

The V and J genes are TRBV24-1 and TRBJ2-1, with a weak D call TRBD2 (6 bases). Trimming pared 11 bases from V and 0 bases from J, leaving 25 bases between. Looked up from germline, CDR1 is KGHDR and CDR2 is SFDVKD. The length of the CDR3 is 18 residues. In nucleotides, the CDR3 is TGTGCCAGCAGCTTACCGACTAGTAGGATCCTCTCCTACAATGAGCAGTTCTTC. Amino acid sequence: CASSLPTSRILSYNEQFF.

This clonotype was observed at least ten times. Its ends do not fully match the called genes, so a read error is possible. This sequence joins TRBV19 and TRBJ1-5; possibly TRBD1 for D (6 bases). Per the germline V gene, CDR1 is LNHDA and CDR2 is SQIVND (reference sequence). This CDR3 is built from 15 residues. The CDR3 sequence: CASRIGTHSNQPQHF. The DNA of the CDR3 is TGTGCCAGTAGGATAGGGACACATAGCAATCAGCCCCAGCATTTT.

With respect to this clonotype: A much larger clone sits a single nucleotide away, making a read error possible. The J gene is TRBJ2-7, the V gene TRBV19; D is unresolved. Per germline, CDR1 LNHDA and CDR2 SQIVND (reference sequence). The CDR3 length is 17 residues. The CDR3, as DNA: TGTGCCGGTAGTATAGATCTCGTCAGCTATAGCTCCTACGAGCAGTACTTC. Its protein is CAGSIDLVSYSSYEQYF. Complete variable domain (other parts from reference TRBV19 and TRBJ2-7): DGGITQSPKYLFRKEGQNVTLSCEQNLNHDAMYWYRQDPGQGLRLIYYSQIVNDFQKGDIAEGYSVSREKKESFPLTVTSAQKNPTAFYLCAGSIDLVSYSSYEQYFGPGTRLTVT.

The table lists this clonotype with a few counts. V usage is TRBV28 and J usage is TRBJ1-4, with a possible D match to TRBD1 (5 bases). Germline V gives CDR1 MDHEN, CDR2 SYDVKM. The CDR3 covers 12 residues. Deletions cut 6 bases from V and 3 bases from J, with 5 bases between. The CDR3 protein is CASRGPNEKLFF. Here the CDR3 DNA reads TGTGCCAGCAGGGGGCCTAATGAAAAACTGTTTTTT.

This clonotype was counted ten times or more. The genes are TRBV2 and TRBJ1-3; D not certain. V shed 1 base and J shed 2 bases, with 6 bases lying between them. Germline V gene lookup returns CDR1 SNHLY and CDR2 FYNNEI. This CDR3 contains 14 residues. The CDR3, as DNA: TGTGCCAGCAGTGAAGTTGAGACTGGAAACACCATATATTTT. Protein sequence: CASSEVETGNTIYF.

In this sample, this clonotype turned up many times. The rearrangement joins TRBV2 to TRBJ2-5, with D perhaps TRBD1 or TRBD2 (6 bases each). This CDR3 is 15 amino acids long. Germline CDR1 is SNHLY and CDR2 is FYNNEI. Trimming took off 8 bases at V and 3 bases at J, with 19 bases between the two ends. CDR3 sequence: CASEGGGALEETQYF. The DNA for the CDR3 is TGTGCCAGCGAGGGGGGAGGAGCCTTGGAAGAGACCCAGTACTTC. Full variable domain (remainder filled in from reference TRBV2 and TRBJ2-5): EPEVTQTPSHQVTQMGQEVILRCVPISNHLYFYWYRQILGQKVEFLVSFYNNEISEKSEIFDDQFSVERPDGSNFTLKIRSTKLEDSAMYFCASEGGGALEETQYFGPGTRLLVL.

This clonotype was counted at least ten times. The rearrangement uses TRBV20-1 and TRBJ2-1; 10 bases agree with TRBD2. Germline V lookup: CDR1 DFQATT, CDR2 SNEGSKA (reference sequence). V was clipped by 3 bases and J by 7 bases; unmatched bases: 12. There are 16 residues in the CDR3. The CDR3 DNA follows: TGCAGTGCTAGTACCGCGACTAGCGGGTTCTTTAATGAGCAGTTCTTC. Amino acid sequence: CSASTATSGFFNEQFF.

This clonotype was picked up a small number of times. The gene calls are TRBV18 and TRBJ2-5; the D gene is possibly TRBD1 (6 bases). Germline V gene lookup returns CDR1 KGHSH and CDR2 LQKENI. The CDR3 has 16 residues. The V end lost 3 bases, the J end lost 5 bases, and 19 bases lay between the germline ends. CDR3 in amino acids: CASSPTLLGAAETQYF. The DNA of the CDR3 is TGTGCCAGCTCACCTACCCTTCTGGGGGCAGCGGAGACCCAGTACTTC.

The chain has TRBV6-2 or TRBV6-3 and TRBJ2-1; D is undetermined. Germline loops: CDR1 MNHEY, CDR2 SVGEGT. The germline V and J ends were trimmed by 1 base and 15 bases, with 10 bases remaining between them. The CDR3 runs to 11 residues. The CDR3 region is CASSYFDQLFF. The CDR3 DNA is TGTGCCAGCAGTTACTTTGATCAGCTGTTCTTC.

This clonotype was found many times. The chain uses TRBV19 and TRBJ1-2; maybe TRBD1 (5 bases). CDR3 length: 14 residues. Trimming cost V 3 bases and J 8 bases, with 16 bases left between them. Germline V gene sequence: CDR1 LNHDA, CDR2 SQIVND (reference sequence). The CDR3, as DNA: TGTGCCAGTAGTATGTGGGGCCAACCTCAGGGCTACACCTTC. Translating gives CASSMWGQPQGYTF.